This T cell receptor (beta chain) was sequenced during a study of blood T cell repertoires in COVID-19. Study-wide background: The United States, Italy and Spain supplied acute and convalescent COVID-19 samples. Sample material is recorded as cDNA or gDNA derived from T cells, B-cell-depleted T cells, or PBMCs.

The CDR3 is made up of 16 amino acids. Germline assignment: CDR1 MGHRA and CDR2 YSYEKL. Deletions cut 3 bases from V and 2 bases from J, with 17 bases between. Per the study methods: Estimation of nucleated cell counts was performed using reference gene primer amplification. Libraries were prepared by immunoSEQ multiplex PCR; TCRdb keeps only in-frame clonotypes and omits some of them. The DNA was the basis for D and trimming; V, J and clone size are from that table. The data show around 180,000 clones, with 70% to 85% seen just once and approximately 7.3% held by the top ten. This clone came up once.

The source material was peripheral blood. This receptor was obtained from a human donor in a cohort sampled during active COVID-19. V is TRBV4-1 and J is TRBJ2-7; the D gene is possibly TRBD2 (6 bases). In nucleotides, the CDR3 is TGCGCCAGCAGCCAGGGGGGTAAGACGGCCACCTACGAGCAGTACTTC. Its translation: CASSQGGKTATYEQYF.